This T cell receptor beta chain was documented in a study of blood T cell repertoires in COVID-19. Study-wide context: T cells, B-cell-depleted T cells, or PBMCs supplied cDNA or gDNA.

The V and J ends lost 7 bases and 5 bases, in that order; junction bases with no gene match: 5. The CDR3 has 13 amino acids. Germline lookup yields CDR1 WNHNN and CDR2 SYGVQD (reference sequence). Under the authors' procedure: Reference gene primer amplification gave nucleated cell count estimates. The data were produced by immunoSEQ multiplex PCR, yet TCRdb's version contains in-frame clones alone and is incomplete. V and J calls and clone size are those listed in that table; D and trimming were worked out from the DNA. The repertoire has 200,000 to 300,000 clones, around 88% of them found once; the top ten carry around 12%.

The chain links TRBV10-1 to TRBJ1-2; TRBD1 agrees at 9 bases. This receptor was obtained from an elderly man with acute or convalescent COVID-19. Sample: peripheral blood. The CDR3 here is CASTRDRVYGYTF. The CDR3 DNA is TGCGCCAGCACGAGGGACAGGGTGTATGGCTACACCTTC.